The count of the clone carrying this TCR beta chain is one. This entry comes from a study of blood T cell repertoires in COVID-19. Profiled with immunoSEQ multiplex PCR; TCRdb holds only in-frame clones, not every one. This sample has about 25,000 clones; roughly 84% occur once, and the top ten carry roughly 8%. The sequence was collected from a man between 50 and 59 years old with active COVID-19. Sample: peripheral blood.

The CDR3: CASSLAAGGNEQFF. The CDR3, as DNA: TGTGCCAGCAGTCTGGCGGCGGGAGGTAATGAGCAGTTCTTC. The chain employs TRBV28 and TRBJ2-1; the match to TRBD2 covers 8 bases. Looked up from germline, CDR1 is MDHEN and CDR2 is SYDVKM. V dropped 5 bases and J dropped 7; count of bases not matched to a gene: 7. The CDR3 is 14 residues long.